These 21 T cell receptor beta chains came from one sample sequenced in a study of blood T cell repertoires in COVID-19. Clones were sequenced by immunoSEQ multiplex PCR, and TCRdb holds only the in-frame ones, with some missing. Of 40,000 to 55,000 clones listed, approximately 85% are singletons. Material for sequencing was peripheral blood. The receptors stem from a human donor with acute or convalescent COVID-19. The donor label of this sample is uncertain.

This clone has just a few counts. This chain uses TRBV6-5 with TRBJ1-1; possible D gene TRBD1, 6 bases. V was trimmed by 3 bases and J by 4 bases, leaving 12 bases between them. The germline V gene encodes CDR1 MNHEY and CDR2 SVGAGI. The CDR3 loop spans 14 amino acids. The CDR3 spells CASSYTGIRTEAFF. CDR3 nucleotides: TGTGCCAGCAGTTATACAGGGATACGCACTGAAGCTTTCTTT.

In its sample, this clone was seen once. The V call is TRBV11-1, the J call TRBJ1-1, with TRBD1 identical over 9 bases. The CDR3 sequence is 16 residues long. The V segment lost 5 bases and the J segment 5 bases; nucleotides outside the gene matches: 12. Germline loops: CDR1 SGHAT, CDR2 FQDESV (reference sequence). The CDR3 reads CASSLPLGQGKTEAFF. For the CDR3, the DNA is TGTGCCAGCAGCCTCCCCTTAGGACAGGGGAAAACTGAAGCTTTCTTT.

The chain joins TRBV18 to TRBJ2-2; no clear D gene. Germline V gene data show CDR1 as KGHSH and CDR2 as LQKENI. CDR3 length: 15 amino acids. V lost 1 base and J lost 2, with 8 bases in between. DNA of the CDR3: TGTGCCAGCTCACCACTCACAGCCAACACCGGGGAGCTGTTTTTT. The encoded protein is CASSPLTANTGELFF.

There are a few counts of this clone. V and J are TRBV11-2 and TRBJ1-1; 8 bases fit TRBD1. Germline assignment: CDR1 SGHAT and CDR2 FQNNGV. CDR3 length: 13 amino acids. V lost 6 bases to trimming and J lost 4 bases; unmatched junction nucleotides: 4. The CDR3 spells CASSFDRGTEAFF. The CDR3, as DNA: TGTGCCAGCAGTTTCGACAGGGGCACTGAAGCTTTCTTT.

Here the CDR3 DNA reads TGTGCCAGCAGCTTAGGGGGAGGGCGGGGCAATGAGCAGTTCTTC. Residues: CASSLGGGRGNEQFF. V gene TRBV7-8 combines with J gene TRBJ2-1; TRBD2 matches 7 bases. Trimming removed 1 base from V and 6 bases from J; junction bases left unmatched: 6. The CDR3 is 15 amino acids. The germline CDR1 and CDR2 sequences are SGHVS and FQNEAQ.

The chain has TRBV7-9 and TRBJ2-5; 9 bases are a match to TRBD2. V dropped 5 bases and J dropped 3; count of bases not matched to a gene: 7. Looked up from germline, CDR1 is SEHNR and CDR2 is FQNEAQ (reference sequence). CDR3 size: 15 residues. The CDR3 DNA sequence: TGTGCCAGCAGCCCCCGACTAGCGGAAAAAGAGACCCAGTACTTC. Translating it yields CASSPRLAEKETQYF.

This chain links TRBV30 with TRBJ2-6; D possibly corresponds to TRBD2 (5 bases). Germline V gives CDR1 GTSNPN, CDR2 SVGIG (reference sequence). The V end was cut by 4 bases, the J end by 0 bases, with 7 bases between. CDR3 length equals 14 residues. As DNA, the CDR3 is TGTGCCTGGAAGAGGGACTCTGGGGCCAACGTCCTGACTTTC. Protein sequence: CAWKRDSGANVLTF.

This sequence joins TRBV7-6 and TRBJ2-7; D gene ambiguous. CDR3 size: 11 residues. CDR1 SGHVS and CDR2 FNYEAQ come from the germline V gene. V dropped 8 bases and J dropped 7 bases, with 12 bases sitting between them. DNA of the CDR3: TGTGCCAGCTTCTCTCCCGCGGAGCAGTACTTC. Translating gives CASFSPAEQYF.

The V call is TRBV14, the J call TRBJ1-1; D is undetermined. Germline-derived CDR1 and CDR2 are SGHDN and FVKESK. The CDR3 is 13 amino acids. Deletions cut 3 bases from V and 8 bases from J, with 13 bases between. The CDR3: CASSQQTRGEAFF. In DNA form, the CDR3 reads TGTGCCAGCAGCCAGCAGACCCGCGGCGAAGCTTTCTTT.

The V call is TRBV11-3, the J call TRBJ2-7; D remains unclear. Looked up from germline, CDR1 is SGHNT and CDR2 is YENEEA. V lost 1 base and J 6 bases, leaving 4 bases between the germline ends. The CDR3 spans 11 residues. The CDR3: CASSLAREQYF. The CDR3 coding sequence is TGTGCCAGCAGCTTAGCGCGCGAGCAGTACTTC.

CDR3 in DNA: TGTGCCAGCAGTTTGAACAGTCTTAACACCGGGGAGCTGTTTTTT. Protein sequence: CASSLNSLNTGELFF. This chain connects TRBV28 to TRBJ2-2; D ambiguous. The CDR3 extends over 15 amino acids. The germline CDR1 and CDR2 sequences are MDHEN and SYDVKM. Trimming shortened V by 3 bases and J by 2 bases, and 10 bases separated the two germline ends.

The CDR3 here is CATSDLGQGNTGELFF. CDR3 DNA sequence: TGTGCCACCAGTGACCTGGGACAGGGGAACACCGGGGAGCTGTTTTTT. This chain uses TRBV24-1 with TRBJ2-2; the match to TRBD1 covers 9 bases. Germline lookup yields CDR1 KGHDR and CDR2 SFDVKD. The V and J ends lost 4 bases and 1 base, in that order; junction bases with no gene match: 3. The CDR3 sequence is 16 residues long.

The chain combines TRBV10-2 with TRBJ2-3; D perhaps matches TRBD2 (6 bases). CDR3 size: 14 residues. With 10 bases removed from V and 1 base from J, the gap between germline ends came to 15 bases. Germline lookup yields CDR1 WSHSY and CDR2 SAAADI. In nucleotides, the CDR3 is TGCGCCACCCGTCGGGCTAGCGGCACAGATACGCAGTATTTT. This encodes CATRRASGTDTQYF.

The chain couples TRBV30 to TRBJ2-7; 8 bases match TRBD2. Germline V CDR1 and CDR2: GTSNPN, SVGIG (reference sequence). Trimming cost V 2 bases and J 5 bases; bases outside gene matches: 11. This CDR3 has 15 amino acids. CDR3 sequence reads: CAWSPGLLAGNEQYF. CDR3 coding DNA: TGTGCCTGGAGTCCAGGACTTCTAGCGGGCAACGAGCAGTACTTC.

The chain carries TRBV12-3 or TRBV12-4 and TRBJ2-1; D perhaps matches TRBD1 (6 bases). The CDR3 covers 13 residues. With 3 bases removed from V and 7 bases from J, the gap between germline ends came to 10 bases. CDR3 nucleotides: TGTGCCAGCAGTTTCAACAGGGCAAATGAGCAGTTCTTC. This encodes CASSFNRANEQFF.

The J gene is TRBJ2-1, the V gene TRBV4-3, with 11 bases that match TRBD2. Per the germline V gene, CDR1 is LGHNA and CDR2 is YSLEER. The CDR3 loop spans 17 amino acids. V lost 1 base, J lost 4 bases, and 6 bases stayed unmatched. Written as DNA, the CDR3 is TGCGCCAGCAGCCAAGGGCTAGCGGGGGGCCGATACAATGAGCAGTTCTTC. Residues: CASSQGLAGGRYNEQFF.

The chain employs TRBV1 and TRBJ2-3; TRBD2, the D gene given by the table, was not confirmed from the DNA. TRBV1 is a known pseudogene. This CDR3 contains 18 residues. Written as DNA, the CDR3 is TGCACCAGCAGCCCAGAATTGAATAGCGGGGGAAGCACAGATACGCAGTATTTT. It yields the protein CTSSPELNSGGSTDTQYF.

The rearrangement joins TRBV27 to TRBJ1-1; D uncertain. CDR1 and CDR2 (germline): MNHEY, SMNVEV (reference sequence). Trimming pared 10 bases from V and 1 base from J, leaving 16 bases between. CDR3 length equals 14 residues. The CDR3 loop is CATRPADKNTEAFF. The CDR3 region has the DNA TGTGCCACCCGCCCCGCAGATAAGAACACTGAAGCTTTCTTT.

This clone occurred once. V is TRBV19 and J is TRBJ2-3, with 13 positions matching TRBD2. Germline loops: CDR1 LNHDA, CDR2 SQIVND (reference sequence). V lost 4 bases to trimming and J lost 7 bases; unmatched junction nucleotides: 5. CDR3 size: 15 residues. DNA of the CDR3: TGTGCCAGTAGTACCGGGACTAGCGGGGTAAATACGCAGTATTTT. This gives the protein CASSTGTSGVNTQYF.

J is TRBJ1-1 and V is TRBV11-2; 8 bases agree with TRBD1. The germline gives CDR1 SGHAT, CDR2 FQNNGV. Germline trimming cut 1 base from V and 4 bases from J; bases unmatched to any gene: 8. The CDR3 covers 16 residues. The CDR3 DNA is TGTGCCAGCAGCTTAGCGGGTGGAACAGGGGGCACTGAAGCTTTCTTT. This sequence encodes CASSLAGGTGGTEAFF.

The chain couples TRBV14 to TRBJ1-2; D may be TRBD1 (5 bases). The CDR3 consists of 13 residues. Trimming shortened V by 2 bases and J by 5 bases, and 9 bases separated the two germline ends. Germline lookup yields CDR1 SGHDN and CDR2 FVKESK. The CDR3 here is CASSQSPGYGYTF. Written as DNA, the CDR3 is TGTGCCAGCAGCCAATCCCCAGGGTATGGCTACACCTTC. Drawing the rest from reference TRBV14 and TRBJ1-2, the complete variable domain is EAGVTQFPSHSVIEKGQTVTLRCDPISGHDNLYWYRRVMGKEIKFLLHFVKESKQDESGMPNNRFLAERTGGTYSTLKVQPAELEDSGVYFCASSQSPGYGYTFGSGTRLTVV.